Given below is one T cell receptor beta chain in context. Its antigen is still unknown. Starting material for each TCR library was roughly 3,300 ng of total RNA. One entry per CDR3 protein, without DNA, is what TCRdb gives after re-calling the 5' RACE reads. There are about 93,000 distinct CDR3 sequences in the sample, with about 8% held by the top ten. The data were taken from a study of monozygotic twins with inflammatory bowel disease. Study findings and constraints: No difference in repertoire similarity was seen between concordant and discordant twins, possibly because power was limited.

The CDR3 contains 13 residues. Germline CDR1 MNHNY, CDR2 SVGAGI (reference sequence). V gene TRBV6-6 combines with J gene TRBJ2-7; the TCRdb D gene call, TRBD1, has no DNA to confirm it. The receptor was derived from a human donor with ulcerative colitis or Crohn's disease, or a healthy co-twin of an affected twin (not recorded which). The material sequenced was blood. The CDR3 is CASAGGTGGEQYF.